Presented here are 12 T cell receptor beta chains from one specimen sequenced in a study of shared clonotypes between healthy human individuals. Repertoires were generated with immunoSEQ multiplex PCR, while TCRdb's copy carries only in-frame clones and drops some. The data show around 1,000,000 clones, 70% to 80% seen once. Input material: memory CD4+ T cells from PBMCs. Subset indicated: CD45RA-negative fraction. The receptors stem from a man between 18 and 35 years old in good health. Some clones in this sample may be carry-over from other donors' samples.

CDR3 sequence (DNA): TGCGCCAGCAGCTTGGCGAGACAGGGGATCACTGAAGCTTTCTTT. Translating gives CASSLARQGITEAFF. This rearrangement joins TRBV5-1 to TRBJ1-1; 8 nucleotides match TRBD1. V lost 0 bases and J lost 4; bases outside the gene matches: 5. Germline lookup yields CDR1 SGHRS and CDR2 YFSETQ. The CDR3 has 15 residues.

The J gene is TRBJ2-7, the V gene TRBV9; no firm D call. The germline V gene encodes CDR1 SGDLS and CDR2 YYNGEE. The CDR3 totals 15 residues. V shed 0 bases and J shed 0 bases, with 10 bases lying between them. The CDR3 bases are TGTGCCAGCAGCGTAGGTCGGCAGAGCTCCTACGAGCAGTACTTC. This codes for CASSVGRQSSYEQYF. Variable domain in full (rest from reference TRBV9 and TRBJ2-7): DSGVTQTPKHLITATGQRVTLRCSPRSGDLSVYWYQQSLDQGLQFLIQYYNGEERAKGNILERFSAQQFPDLHSELNLSSLELGDSALYFCASSVGRQSSYEQYFGPGTRLTVT.

This chain uses TRBV5-8 with TRBJ2-2, with D perhaps matching TRBD2 (6 bases). This CDR3 has 16 amino acids. Germline-derived CDR1 and CDR2 are SGHTS and YDEGEE. Trimming removed 6 bases from V and 0 bases from J, with 15 bases in between. The CDR3 DNA sequence: TGTGCCAGCACCCCCGGGGGTAGCTCGAACACCGGGGAGCTGTTTTTT. Translating it yields CASTPGGSSNTGELFF.

The chain combines TRBV6-5 with TRBJ2-3; D is tentatively TRBD1 or TRBD2 (6 bases each). The V end was cut by 2 bases, the J end by 1 base, with 10 bases between. The CDR3 spans 15 residues. Looked up from germline, CDR1 is MNHEY and CDR2 is SVGAGI. The CDR3 protein is CASSYGRGGTDTQYF. CDR3 nucleotide sequence: TGTGCCAGCAGTTACGGTAGGGGGGGCACAGATACGCAGTATTTT.

The chain combines TRBV11-2 with TRBJ2-5, with a tentative D call TRBD2 (5 bases). Germline CDR1 is SGHAT and CDR2 is FQNNGV. V was pared by 2 bases and J by 4 bases, with 11 bases between. The CDR3 totals 14 residues. The CDR3 protein is CASSLQPGIETQYF. DNA of the CDR3: TGTGCCAGCAGCTTACAGCCGGGAATAGAGACCCAGTACTTC.

The chain joins TRBV4-2 to TRBJ2-7; the match to TRBD2 covers 7 bases. From germline, CDR1 is LGHNA and CDR2 YNFKEQ. This CDR3 comprises 15 residues. Trimming took 3 bases from V and 2 from J; bases not matched to a gene: 7. This CDR3 is CASSQQTSFPYEQYF. The DNA for the CDR3 is TGTGCCAGCAGCCAGCAGACTAGCTTCCCCTACGAGCAGTACTTC.

This chain joins TRBV28 and TRBJ2-7; D may be TRBD1 (5 bases). Germline-derived CDR1 and CDR2 are MDHEN and SYDVKM. The ends were cut back, 2 bases at V and 2 bases at J, with 10 bases in the middle. CDR3 length: 14 residues. The CDR3 loop reads CASSLSQGTYEQYF. CDR3 DNA: TGTGCCAGCAGTTTAAGTCAGGGAACCTACGAGCAGTACTTC.

V usage is TRBV6-5 and J usage is TRBJ2-2; no clear D gene. The CDR3 length is 14 residues. Germline V gene lookup returns CDR1 MNHEY and CDR2 SVGAGI. Trimming pared 5 bases from V and 1 base from J, leaving 8 bases between. The CDR3 bases are TGTGCCAGCAGTAGAACAGAGAACACCGGGGAGCTGTTTTTT. Translating gives CASSRTENTGELFF.

The gene calls are TRBV5-1 and TRBJ1-4; tentative D call: TRBD1 (6 bases). Trimming stripped 0 bases from V and 5 bases from J, with 14 bases between. This CDR3 is built from 16 residues. Germline V CDR1 and CDR2: SGHRS, YFSETQ. CDR3 amino acids: CASSLGGAGANEKLFF. As DNA, the CDR3 is TGCGCCAGCAGCTTGGGGGGGGCCGGAGCAAATGAAAAACTGTTTTTT.

This clone turned up a few times. The V and J genes are TRBV7-8 and TRBJ2-5; D is possibly TRBD1 or TRBD2 (5 bases each). The CDR3 totals 13 residues. V was pared by 4 bases and J by 1 base, with 7 bases between. The germline V gene encodes CDR1 SGHVS and CDR2 FQNEAQ. CDR3 loop: CASSWDGQETQYF. The CDR3 DNA reads as TGTGCCAGCAGCTGGGACGGCCAAGAGACCCAGTACTTC.

This rearrangement joins TRBV7-8 to TRBJ1-5; D is unclear. Germline V gene lookup returns CDR1 SGHVS and CDR2 FQNEAQ. V lost 5 bases to trimming and J lost 2 bases, with 13 bases between them. The CDR3 covers 15 residues. In nucleotides, the CDR3 is TGTGCCAGCAGCATCGGCGGAGAGGGCAATCAGCCCCAGCATTTT. It yields the protein CASSIGGEGNQPQHF. The entire variable domain, with the rest obtained from reference TRBV7-8 and TRBJ1-5, is as follows: GAGVSQSPRYKVAKRGQDVALRCDPISGHVSLFWYQQALGQGPEFLTYFQNEAQLDKSGLPSDRFFAERPEGSVSTLKIQRTQQEDSAVYLCASSIGGEGNQPQHFGDGTRLSIL.

V and J are TRBV28 and TRBJ1-5, with D uncertain. With 9 bases removed from V and 1 base from J, the gap between germline ends came to 16 bases. Germline V gives CDR1 MDHEN, CDR2 SYDVKM. The CDR3 covers 15 residues. The CDR3 protein is CASCSREASNQPQHF. As DNA, the CDR3 is TGTGCCAGTTGTAGTAGGGAGGCGAGCAATCAGCCCCAGCATTTT.